The TCR beta chain under discussion was sequenced for a study of blood T cell repertoires in COVID-19. Study in general: T cells, B-cell-depleted T cells, or PBMCs supplied cDNA or gDNA.

The protocol was immunoSEQ multiplex PCR, while the TCRdb copy is restricted to in-frame clones and leaves out a portion. The sample consists of about 200,000 clones, under 85% of them appearing once. Germline V CDR1 and CDR2: MNHEY, SMNVEV (reference sequence). The CDR3 loop spans 17 amino acids. After removal of 6 bases from V and 0 bases from J, the junction contained 10 bases not matched to a gene. This sequence joins TRBV27 and TRBJ1-4; 7 bases map to TRBD1. The sample consisted of peripheral blood. The clonotype was recovered from a woman older than 75 with COVID-19, enrolled during active disease. CDR3 amino acids: CASRLRTGFATNEKLFF. In DNA form, the CDR3 reads TGTGCCAGCAGACTTCGGACAGGATTTGCAACTAATGAAAAACTGTTTTTT.